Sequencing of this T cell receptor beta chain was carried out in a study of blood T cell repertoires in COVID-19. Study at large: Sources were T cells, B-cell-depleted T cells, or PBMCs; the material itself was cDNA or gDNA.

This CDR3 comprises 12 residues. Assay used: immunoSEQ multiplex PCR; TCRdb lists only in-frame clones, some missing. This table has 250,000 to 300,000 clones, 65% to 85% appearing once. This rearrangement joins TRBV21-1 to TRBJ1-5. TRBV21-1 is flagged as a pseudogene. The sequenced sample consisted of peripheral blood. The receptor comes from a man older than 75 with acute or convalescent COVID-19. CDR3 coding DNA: TGTGCCACCGGCTTTGCGGGGCAGCCCCAGCATTTT. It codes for CATGFAGQPQHF.